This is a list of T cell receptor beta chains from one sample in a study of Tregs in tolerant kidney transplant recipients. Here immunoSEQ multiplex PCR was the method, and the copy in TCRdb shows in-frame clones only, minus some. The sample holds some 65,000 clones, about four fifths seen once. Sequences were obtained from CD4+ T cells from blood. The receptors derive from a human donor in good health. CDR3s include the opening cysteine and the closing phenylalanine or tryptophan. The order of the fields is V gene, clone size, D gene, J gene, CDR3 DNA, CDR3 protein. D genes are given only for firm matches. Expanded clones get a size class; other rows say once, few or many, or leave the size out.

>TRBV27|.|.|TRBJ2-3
TGTGCCAGCAGTTTACGCGCCACCGGCCAGGGAAGTTCCACAGATACGCAGTATTTT
CASSLRATGQGSSTDTQYF
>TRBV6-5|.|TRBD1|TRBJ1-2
TGTGCCAGCAGGGGGACAGGAATTGGGAATGGCTACACCTTC
CASRGTGIGNGYTF
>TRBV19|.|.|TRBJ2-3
TGTGCCAGTAAAAATGACCCCACAGATACGCAGTATTTT
CASKNDPTDTQYF
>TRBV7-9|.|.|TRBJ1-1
TGTGCCAGCAGCTTAGCGCCCGGGGTAGTGAACACTGAAGCTTTCTTT
CASSLAPGVVNTEAFF
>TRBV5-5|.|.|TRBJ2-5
TGTGCCAGCAGCCGAAGGGGGGCTGAGGAGACCCAGTACTTC
CASSRRGAEETQYF
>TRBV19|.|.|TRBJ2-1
TGTGCCAGTAGTATAGCGGATGAGCAGTTCTTC
CASSIADEQFF
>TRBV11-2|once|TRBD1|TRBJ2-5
TGTGCCAGCAGCCGAAACAGGGGAGACTATGAGACCCAGTACTTC
CASSRNRGDYETQYF
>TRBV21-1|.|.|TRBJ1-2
TGTGCCAGCAGCTTACGGGGCTACACCTTC
CASSLRGYTF
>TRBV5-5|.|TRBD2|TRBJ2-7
TGTGCCAGCAGCGCAAGGACTAGCGGGACCCATACCTACGAGCAGTACTTC
CASSARTSGTHTYEQYF
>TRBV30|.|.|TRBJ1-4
TGTGCCTGGAGTGACGAACAGGGAGTTGAAAAACTGTTTTTT
CAWSDEQGVEKLFF
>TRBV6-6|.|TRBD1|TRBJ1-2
TGTGCCAGCAGTCGACAGGGGGGGGCCTATGGCTACACCTTC
CASSRQGGAYGYTF
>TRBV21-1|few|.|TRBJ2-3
TGTGCCAGCAGCTTCCCCCCCCGAGATACGCAGTATTTT
CASSFPPRDTQYF
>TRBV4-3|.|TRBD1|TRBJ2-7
TGCGCCAGCAGCCAAGATTGGACAGGGAGATACGAGCAGTACTTC
CASSQDWTGRYEQYF
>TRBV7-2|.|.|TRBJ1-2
TGTGCCAGCAGCTTAGGACTGAACAGGGACTATGGCTACACCTTC
CASSLGLNRDYGYTF
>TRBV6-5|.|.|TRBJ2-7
TGTGCCAGCAGTTACTCCCAGGGTTACGAGCAGTACTTC
CASSYSQGYEQYF
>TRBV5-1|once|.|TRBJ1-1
TGCGCCAGCAGCTTGTTGACAGCGAACACTGAAGCTTTCTTT
CASSLLTANTEAFF
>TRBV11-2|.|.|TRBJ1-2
TGTGCCAGCAGCTTAGATCCCCGGACAGTCGGGCCCTACACCTTC
CASSLDPRTVGPYTF
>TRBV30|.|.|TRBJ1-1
TGTGCCGGAAGTCATATGAACACTGAAGCTTTCTTT
CAGSHMNTEAFF
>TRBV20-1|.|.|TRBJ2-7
TGCAGTGTTGGCCACGAGCAGTACTTC
CSVGHEQYF
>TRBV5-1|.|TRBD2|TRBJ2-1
TGCGCCAGCAGCTTGGGACTAGCGGGAGGGTACGACAATGAGCAGTTCTTC
CASSLGLAGGYDNEQFF
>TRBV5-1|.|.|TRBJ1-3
TGCGCCAGCAGCTTGTTGACGTCCAGCTCTGGAAACACCATATATTTT
CASSLLTSSSGNTIYF
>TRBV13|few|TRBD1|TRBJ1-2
TGTGCCAGCAGCTTAGATCGGACAGGGGATTATGGCTACACCTTC
CASSLDRTGDYGYTF
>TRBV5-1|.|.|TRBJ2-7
TGCGCCAGCAGCTTGGCTACAGGCTACGAGCAGTACTTC
CASSLATGYEQYF
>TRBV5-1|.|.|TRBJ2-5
TGCGCCAGCAGCGACCCCGAGGAGGGGGCGGGGGAGACCCAGTACTTC
CASSDPEEGAGETQYF
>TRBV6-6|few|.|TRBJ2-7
TGTGCCAGCCCCCAGGGGCAGAACGAGCAGTACTTC
CASPQGQNEQYF
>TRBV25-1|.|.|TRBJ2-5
TGTGCCAGCAGTGACTTCAAGTGGCAGGGGCTGGAGACCCAGTACTTC
CASSDFKWQGLETQYF